The sample holds many counts of the clone carrying this TCR beta chain. Germline V CDR1 and CDR2: SGHTA, FQGNSA. V lost 5 bases, J lost 10 bases, and 12 bases lay in between. This CDR3 is 12 amino acids long. Newly diagnosed patients aged 18 to 65 had hyperthyroidism of under 2 months' duration. Reasons for excluding patients were uncontrolled infection, other autoimmune disease, pregnancy or lactation. Diagnoses were made from clinical symptoms, serum measures (thyroxine and TRAb), thyroid ultrasound and orbital computed tomography. This record belongs to a study of T cells in Graves' hyperthyroidism and ophthalmopathy. RNA transcripts provided the source from which TCR beta CDR3 regions were amplified. First-round RT-PCR of the TCR CDR3 relied on the HTBI primer set. MiXCR, run by TCRdb on the multiplex PCR reads, gives a single entry per CDR3 protein. The sample holds about 360,000 distinct CDR3 sequences, roughly an eighth seen once.

The sample consisted of blood. The genes are TRBV7-2 and TRBJ2-1; weak D call: TRBD2 (6 bases). This TCR was sampled from a woman between 18 and 29 years old with Graves' hyperthyroidism. For the CDR3, the DNA is TGTGCCAGCAGCACCCCCAGCGGGGAGCAGTTCTTC. Its translation is CASSTPSGEQFF.